The entry below gives a single T cell receptor beta chain sequence along with its context. Its antigen has not been determined. No base quality values were provided; no much bigger clone lies one nucleotide off. The CDR3 regions of human TCRbeta chains were analyzed by immunosequencing. Regarding the original processing steps: TCRs in the repertoires were compared against a reference library of SARS-CoV-2-specific TCRs that had been generated with the MIRA antigen-specificity platform. Breadth was defined as the fraction of unique TCRs that were SARS-CoV-2-associated, and depth was defined as the fraction of total T cells that were SARS-CoV-2-associated. Using the MIRA data, every spike-specific TCR was mapped to the spike region that the TCR reacted to and assigned to either a CD4 or a CD8 class. Log10-transformed breadth and depth values were compared by one-way ANOVA with Sidak's multiple comparisons tests. TCRdb stores this immuneACCESS table with in-frame sequences only. Part of the clones is absent; in the studies checked, under half of the shortfall reflects unresolved V genes, and no reason is known for the rest. The DNA was the basis for D and trimming; V, J and clone size are from that table. For this sample there are about 110,000 clones; more than 75% appear just once. Clones ranked in the top ten supply about 1.2% of the sample.

These data originate in a study of T cell responses to AZD1222 COVID-19 vaccine (dated by TCRdb to the early 2020s). Regarding the complete study: AZD1222 recipients whose second dose came at about 4 weeks and those whose second dose came at about 12 weeks were combined into one group, since spike-specific TCR depth and breadth did not differ between the two schedules. Trial participants were enrolled into age subgroups of 18-55, 56-69 and 70-plus years, which contained around 140, 26 and 57 TCR-sequenced participants, respectively. TCR sequencing covered 230 or so trial participants: 200 to 210 given two doses of AZD1222 and about 26 given two doses of MenACWY control vaccine. General conclusions and limits of the study: Conclusions about previously exposed vaccinees are limited because only six or seven AZD1222 recipients were SARS-CoV-2 seropositive at baseline. No day 14 peak-response samples were available, so repertoires were characterized only after the peak T cell response. The whole spike protein was spanned by vaccine-associated CD4 TCRs, and dominant responses were seen in regions 160-218 and 743-854. Epitopes outside the regions mutated in the B.1.351 and B.1.1.7 variants were reportedly recognized by nearly half of the unique spike-specific TCRs. Participants were mostly white British and included more females than males, and it was suggested by the authors that clonal diversity may have been underestimated. A significant rise in spike-specific TCR breadth and depth was observed after two AZD1222 doses relative to day 0 and relative to MenACWY recipients. In the small 56-69-year group, the increase in depth fell short of significance, most likely because of low power.

The time point label, read with the paper, signifies: baseline before first vaccination. The vaccinee samples were drawn from two UK trials, COV001 and COV002, one of which was a single-blind randomized controlled phase 2/3 trial testing AZD1222 (ChAdOx1 nCoV-19) in healthy adults. For TCRbeta chain sequencing, PBMC samples from trial participants were taken at day 0 and at day 28 after the second dose. The CDR3 sequence holds 14 residues, the cysteine and phenylalanine included. Just CDR3 DNA is preserved here, 42 bases in frame from base 1. V is cut by 2 bases and J by 7 bases, and the space between the germline ends is 14 bases. CDR1 and CDR2 (MGHDK, SYGVNS) derive from the germline V gene.

This clonotype was sampled from an adult in good health. The rearrangement combines TRBV25-1 with TRBJ1-2; the D gene assignment is ambiguous. The sequencing used peripheral blood, collected on day 0 of AZD1222 vaccination. The bases read TGTGCCAGCAGTGAACTTGCCGGGGTAGGTGGCTACACCTTC. This codes for CASSELAGVGGYTF.